Included here is one T cell receptor (beta chain) sequence, with context. This clone was recorded once. The antigen this receptor binds is unknown. One base away there is no much larger clone; base qualities are not given. The sample originates from a study of cytomegalovirus exposure and HLA in healthy donors (dated by TCRdb to about 2017). The study in broad terms: An earlier analysis of approximately 640 of the donors reported 250 to 300 Gb of sequence data and more than 90 million unique TCR beta sequences from 150 million to 200 million T cells. Roughly 290 gigabases of sequencing data and tens of millions of unique TCR sequences made up an early release that covered 640 HLA-typed donors. Of the 300 to 500 genotyped donors, roughly 80% were placed in the genetic ancestry cluster associated with self-reported Caucasian donors. The study aimed to test whether signatures of past pathogen exposure could be identified by cataloging public T cell receptors. The study profiled the T cell repertoires of hundreds of subjects by immunosequencing and related them to cytomegalovirus serostatus. Along with the roughly 670-subject first cohort, a separate validation cohort of over a hundred different subjects was used. To predict cytomegalovirus infection status, the study combined high-throughput TCR immunosequencing, statistical association of individual TCRs with disease status, and machine learning. A later analysis re-examined previously published TCR beta repertoires from roughly 650 donors and added high-resolution HLA genotyping to investigate patterns of TCR occurrence. In the later analysis, no new phenotypic data were used to find candidate immune exposures; instead, reliance was placed on TCR beta sequences and their occurrence across donors. An earlier analysis of several hundred of the donors used high-throughput TCR beta sequencing to judge whether each TCR beta V gene segment behaved as functional or pseudogenic. Donor age, sex, ethnicity and CMV serostatus were collected together with the repertoire data. Genome-wide SNP genotypes for about 65% of the roughly 670 donors were used in a later genetic analysis, which treated that subset as a discovery cohort. Every discovery cohort repertoire had been produced on one sequencing platform. HLA typing covered class I and class II loci at four-digit resolution. Typing coverage differed by locus: A, B, C, DRB1 and DQB1 were typed in roughly 620-630 donors, DQA1 in about 510, DPA1 in some 610, and DPB1 in around 490. About 5 DR-DQ haplotypes were handled as single units for association and clustering, since linkage in the cohort was strong. Across approximately 400 genotyped donors of the cohort, an average of roughly 200,000 unique TCR beta nucleotide sequences per donor were sequenced, and around 20% of those sequences were non-productive.

On the study overall, not on this receptor specifically: Assigning TCR associations to individual alleles was difficult when HLA alleles, especially DR and DQ, strongly co-occurred. A total of fewer than 200 TCR beta chains were listed by the study as associated with cytomegalovirus. According to a later analysis, TCR association rates differed among HLA loci, with DRB1 alleles showing the most associated TCRs and HLA-C alleles showing the fewest. The sequencing pipeline was judged likely to have produced a cluster of highly shared sequence variants as a technical artifact. It was suggested by the authors that the approach could potentially be generalized to other disease states and immunological phenotypes. A further reported finding was that TCR beta sequences accurately predicted the HLA-A and HLA-B alleles for most subjects in the first cohort. Correlated functional status among segregating V segments might reflect linkage disequilibrium, but an unknown experimental factor could not be ruled out. Most TCR sequences were observed very rarely across donors, whereas some public TCRs were present in many individuals. In a later genetic analysis, a missense DCLRE1C variant was associated with V-gene and J-gene trimming of TCR beta chains, and the association was replicated in an independent cohort. This cohort had only TCR beta chains sequenced, and the lack of alpha or paired-chain data limited which features could be detected. According to a later analysis, most CMV-associated TCR beta chains appeared to be HLA-restricted, and the HLA associations seemed to be driven largely by CMV exposure. For the cohort, immune exposure information was limited to CMV serostatus. In vitro tests confirmed that a few of the cytomegalovirus-associated TCR beta chains recognize cytomegalovirus antigens. Because HLA typing was unavailable for some donors at each locus, only the typed subset was used in association tests. Broadly in line with IMGT annotations, most TCR beta V segments showed up in productive rearrangements about 87% or about 30% of the time in an earlier analysis of 587 of the donors. The classifier was reported to diagnose cytomegalovirus status with high specificity and sensitivity in both the original cohort and the validation cohort. In a later analysis, several top co-occurrence clusters were reported to appear linked to parvovirus B19, influenza, CMV and Epstein-Barr virus. Roughly uniform sequencing depth across donors was assumed in presence/absence analyses, although this assumption may not hold. A later genetic analysis reported fewer N-insertions in productive TCRs among donors in an Asian-associated ancestry cluster than the roughly 720-donor mean. Compared with equally common non-associated chains, HLA-associated TCR beta chains in a later analysis were more clonally expanded and had lower generation probabilities. A later analysis associated about 17,000 TCR beta sequences with specific HLA alleles at a false discovery rate of 0.05. The 87-base-pair reads could not distinguish some IMGT-functional V segments, including TRBV6-2 and TRBV6-3, so those segments were excluded. The earlier analysis of almost 600 of the donors excluded over 15 rarely observed V segments, including chromosome 9 orphons, because counts were too low.

The germline V gene yields MDHEN for CDR1 and SYDVKM for CDR2. The CDR3 has 18 amino acids, counting the end cysteine and phenylalanine. Just CDR3 DNA is preserved here, 54 bases in frame from base 1. Ends trimmed: V by 2 bases, J by 0 bases; bases unmatched to a gene: 8. The cohort consisted of some 670 healthy bone marrow donors. Cohort members were all nominally healthy when sampled, although unrecorded immune exposures were likely present. The donor was CMV seropositive and was included in the group of 250 to 300 seropositive cohort members. A peripheral blood sample was provided by each donor, and peripheral blood mononuclear cells were used for TCR beta sequencing. The Qiagen DNeasy Blood Extraction Kit was used to extract genomic DNA from the blood cell samples. The method behind the library was the immunoSEQ multiplex PCR assay. For the multiplex PCR, a mixture combining 60 forward primers for TCR Vbeta segments and 13 reverse primers for TCR Jbeta segments was used. Amplification of the CDR3 region of rearranged TCR beta genes was performed with a multiplex PCR assay on genomic DNA. The Illumina HiSeq System was used to sequence the amplified TCR beta libraries as 87-base-pair reads. In the authors' own workflow: Across the 670 or so repertoires, a later analysis counted tens of millions of unique TCR beta chains, approximately 10 million of which were shared by at least two donors. Raw reads were error-corrected and collapsed into unique sequences with a nearest-neighbor algorithm that merged closely related sequences to remove PCR and sequencing errors. To assign V, D and J gene segments, CDR3 sequences were aligned to IMGT reference sequences. For a sequence to be retained, a match of at least six nucleotides to both a V gene segment and a J gene segment was required. Rearrangements were called productive when the CDR3 lacked stop codons and stayed in frame with V and J; all others were non-productive. CDR3 was defined by IMGT convention, running from the second conserved V-encoded cysteine to the conserved J-encoded phenylalanine. The earlier analysis of about 610 of the donors excluded any sequence lacking an unambiguous match to a single V gene segment. An earlier analysis of 450 to 650 of the donors called V segments functional above 56.7% productive rearrangements and segregating when the between-donor standard deviation exceeded 5%. A statistical classification framework was developed to diagnose cytomegalovirus status using the catalog of TCR beta chain sequences. In a later analysis, TCR nucleotide sequences were compared against IMGT/GENE-DB human TR gene sequences so that V and J genes could be assigned. Using the TCRdist pipeline, a later analysis assigned CDR3 sequences along with most-parsimonious VDJ recombination scenarios. In a later analysis, every TCR beta chain was defined by the combination of its CDR3 amino acid sequence and its V-gene family, and reads without a unique V-gene family were dropped. As a way to deal with suspected cross-contamination and a sequencing artifact, a later analysis dropped approximately 590 nucleotide sequences that were highly shared and had low generation probability. In a later analysis, a clonal expansion index for each public chain was calculated from normalized within-repertoire ranks of inferred template counts. In a later analysis, generation probabilities were computed with a VDJ recombination model fitted to out-of-frame rearrangements, and the resulting probabilities were checked against IGoR. Hypergeometric tests were used in a later analysis to score TCR-TCR, TCR-HLA and TCR-CMV co-occurrence, with a repertoire-size bias correction applied to the TCR pairs. In a later analysis, false discovery rates were estimated by permuting HLA or CMV assignments 20 times. In a later analysis, co-occurring TCRs were grouped using DBSCAN, with TCRdist sequence similarity added in when clustering inside HLA-allele-positive subsets. Repertoires with fewer than 30,000 or more than 120,000 public chains, plus five repertoires with anomalous nucleotide sharing, were excluded from co-occurrence clustering. This immuneACCESS table, as held by TCRdb, lists in-frame sequences with V and J called but not all clones. Of the missing ones, under half trace to an unresolved V gene in checked studies; the others have no known cause. V and J calls and clone size are copied from that table; D and trimming were computed from the DNA. The sample records more than 90,000 clones, roughly 80% of which are singletons. Clones ranked in the top ten supply 22% of the sample.

The material sequenced was PBMCs. This clonotype was sampled from a man between 25 and 39 years old in good health and CMV-seropositive. The chain links TRBV28 with TRBJ2-1, with 9 bases aligning to TRBD1. The CDR3 here reads CASSLGGTGFPSYNEQFF. The DNA reads TGTGCCAGCAGTTTAGGGGGGACAGGGTTCCCCTCCTACAATGAGCAGTTCTTC.